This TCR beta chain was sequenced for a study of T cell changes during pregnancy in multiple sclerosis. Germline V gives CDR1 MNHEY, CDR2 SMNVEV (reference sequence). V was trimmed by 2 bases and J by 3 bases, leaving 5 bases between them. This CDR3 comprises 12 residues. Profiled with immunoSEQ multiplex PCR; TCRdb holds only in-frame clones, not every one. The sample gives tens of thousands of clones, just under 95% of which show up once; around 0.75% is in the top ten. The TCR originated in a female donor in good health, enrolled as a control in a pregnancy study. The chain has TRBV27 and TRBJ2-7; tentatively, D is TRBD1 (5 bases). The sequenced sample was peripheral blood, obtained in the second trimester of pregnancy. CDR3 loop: CASSLQGYEQYF. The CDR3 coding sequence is TGTGCCAGCAGTTTACAGGGCTACGAGCAGTACTTC.